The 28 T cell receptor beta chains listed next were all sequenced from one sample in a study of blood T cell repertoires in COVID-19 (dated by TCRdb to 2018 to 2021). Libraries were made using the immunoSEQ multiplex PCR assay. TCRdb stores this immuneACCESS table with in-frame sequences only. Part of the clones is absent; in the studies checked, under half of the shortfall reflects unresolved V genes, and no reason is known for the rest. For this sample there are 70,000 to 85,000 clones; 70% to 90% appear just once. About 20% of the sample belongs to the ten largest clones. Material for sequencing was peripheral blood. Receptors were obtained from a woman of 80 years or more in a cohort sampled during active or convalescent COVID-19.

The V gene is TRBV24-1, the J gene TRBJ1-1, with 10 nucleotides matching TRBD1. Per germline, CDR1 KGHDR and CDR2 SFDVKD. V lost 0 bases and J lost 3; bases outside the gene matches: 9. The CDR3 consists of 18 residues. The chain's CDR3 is CATSDLRGQGCRDTEAFF. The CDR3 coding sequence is TGTGCCACCAGTGATTTGAGGGGACAGGGGTGTCGAGACACTGAAGCTTTCTTT.

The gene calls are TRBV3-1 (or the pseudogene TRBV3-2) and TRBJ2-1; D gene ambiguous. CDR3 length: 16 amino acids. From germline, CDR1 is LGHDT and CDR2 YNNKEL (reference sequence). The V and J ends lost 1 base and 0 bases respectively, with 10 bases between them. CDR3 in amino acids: CASSQVPLLSYNEQFF. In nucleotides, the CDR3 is TGTGCCAGCAGCCAAGTCCCCCTACTCTCCTACAATGAGCAGTTCTTC.

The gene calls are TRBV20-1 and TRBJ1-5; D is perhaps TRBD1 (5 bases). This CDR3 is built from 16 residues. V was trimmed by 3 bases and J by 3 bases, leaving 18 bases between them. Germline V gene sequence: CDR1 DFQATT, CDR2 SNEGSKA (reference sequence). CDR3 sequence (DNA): TGCAGTGCTAGTCGACAGCAAGGGGTATTCAATCAGCCCCAGCATTTT. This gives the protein CSASRQQGVFNQPQHF.

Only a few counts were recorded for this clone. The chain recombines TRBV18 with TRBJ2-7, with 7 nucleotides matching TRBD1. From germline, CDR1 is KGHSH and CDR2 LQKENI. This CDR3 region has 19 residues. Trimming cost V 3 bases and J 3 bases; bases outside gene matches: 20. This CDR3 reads CASSPPLTGYETLSYEQYF. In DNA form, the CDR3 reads TGTGCCAGCTCACCCCCTCTGACAGGGTACGAAACCTTAAGCTACGAGCAGTACTTC. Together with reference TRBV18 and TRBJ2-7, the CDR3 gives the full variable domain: NAGVMQNPRHLVRRRGQEARLRCSPMKGHSHVYWYRQLPEEGLKFMVYLQKENIIDESGMPKERFSAEFPKEGPSILRIQQVVRGDSAAYFCASSPPLTGYETLSYEQYFGPGTRLTVT.

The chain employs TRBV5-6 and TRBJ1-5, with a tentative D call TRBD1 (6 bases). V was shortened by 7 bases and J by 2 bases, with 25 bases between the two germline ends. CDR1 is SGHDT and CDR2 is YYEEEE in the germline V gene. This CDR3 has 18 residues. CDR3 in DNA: TGTGCCAGCGGCAAATTTGCGGCGGGGGCGCTGGGCAATCAGCCCCAGCATTTT. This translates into CASGKFAAGALGNQPQHF.

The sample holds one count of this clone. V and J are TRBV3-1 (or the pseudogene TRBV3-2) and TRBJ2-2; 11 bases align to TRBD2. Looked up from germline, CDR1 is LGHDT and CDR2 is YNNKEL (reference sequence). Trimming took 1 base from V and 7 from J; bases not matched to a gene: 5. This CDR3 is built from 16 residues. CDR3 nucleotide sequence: TGTGCCAGCAGCCAAGTTGTCACTAGCGGGAGCGGGGAGCTGTTTTTT. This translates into CASSQVVTSGSGELFF.

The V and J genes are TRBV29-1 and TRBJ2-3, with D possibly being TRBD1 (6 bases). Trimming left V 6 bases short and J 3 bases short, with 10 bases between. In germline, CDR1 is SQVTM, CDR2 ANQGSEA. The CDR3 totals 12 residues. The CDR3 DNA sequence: TGCAGCGTCCTAACAGGGACAGATACGCAGTATTTT. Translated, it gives CSVLTGTDTQYF.

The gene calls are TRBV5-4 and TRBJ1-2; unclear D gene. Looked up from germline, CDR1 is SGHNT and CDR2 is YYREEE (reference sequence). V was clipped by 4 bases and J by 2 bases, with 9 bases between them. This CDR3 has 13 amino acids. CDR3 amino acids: CASSPTENYGYTF. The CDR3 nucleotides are TGTGCCAGCAGCCCTACAGAGAACTATGGCTACACCTTC.

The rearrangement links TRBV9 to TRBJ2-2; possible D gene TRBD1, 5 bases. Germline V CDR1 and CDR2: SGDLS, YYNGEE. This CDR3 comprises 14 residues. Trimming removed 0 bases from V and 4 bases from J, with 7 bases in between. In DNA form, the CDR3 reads TGTGCCAGCAGCGTAGGGGGCGCCACCGGGGAGCTGTTTTTT. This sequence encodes CASSVGGATGELFF.

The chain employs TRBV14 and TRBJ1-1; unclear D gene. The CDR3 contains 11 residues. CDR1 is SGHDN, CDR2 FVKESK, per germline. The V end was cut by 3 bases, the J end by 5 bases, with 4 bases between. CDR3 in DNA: TGTGCCAGCAGCCAGAGAACTGAAGCTTTCTTT. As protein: CASSQRTEAFF. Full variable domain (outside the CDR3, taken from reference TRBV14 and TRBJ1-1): EAGVTQFPSHSVIEKGQTVTLRCDPISGHDNLYWYRRVMGKEIKFLLHFVKESKQDESGMPNNRFLAERTGGTYSTLKVQPAELEDSGVYFCASSQRTEAFFGQGTRLTVV.

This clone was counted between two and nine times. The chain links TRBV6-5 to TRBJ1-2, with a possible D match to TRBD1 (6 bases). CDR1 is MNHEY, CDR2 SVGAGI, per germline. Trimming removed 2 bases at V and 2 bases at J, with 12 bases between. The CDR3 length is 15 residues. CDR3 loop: CASSYGGGQNYGYTF. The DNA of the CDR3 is TGTGCCAGCAGTTACGGCGGGGGGCAGAACTATGGCTACACCTTC.

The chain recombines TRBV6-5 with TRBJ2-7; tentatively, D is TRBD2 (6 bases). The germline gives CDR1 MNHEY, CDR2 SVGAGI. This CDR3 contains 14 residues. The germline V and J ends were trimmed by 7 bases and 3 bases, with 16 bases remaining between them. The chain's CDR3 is CASTTGVPLYEQYV. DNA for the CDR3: TGTGCCAGCACGACGGGGGTCCCCCTCTACGAGCAGTACGTC.

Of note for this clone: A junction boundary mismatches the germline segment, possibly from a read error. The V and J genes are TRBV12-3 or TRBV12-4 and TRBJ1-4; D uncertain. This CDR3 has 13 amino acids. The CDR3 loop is CASSLGRITTPLF. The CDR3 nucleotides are TGTGCCAGCAGTTTAGGGAGGATAACTACCCCCCTTTTT.

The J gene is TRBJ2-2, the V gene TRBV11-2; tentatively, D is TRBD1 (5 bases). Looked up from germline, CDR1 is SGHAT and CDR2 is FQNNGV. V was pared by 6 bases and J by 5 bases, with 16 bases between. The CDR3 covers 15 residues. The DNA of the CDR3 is TGTGCCAGCAGTTCCCTTCAGGGCAAGACCGGGGAGCTGTTTTTT. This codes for CASSSLQGKTGELFF. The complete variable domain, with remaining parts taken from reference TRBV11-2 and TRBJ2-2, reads EAGVAQSPRYKIIEKRQSVAFWCNPISGHATLYWYQQILGQGPKLLIQFQNNGVVDDSQLPKDRFSAERLKGVDSTLKIQPAKLEDSAVYLCASSSLQGKTGELFFGEGSRLTVL.

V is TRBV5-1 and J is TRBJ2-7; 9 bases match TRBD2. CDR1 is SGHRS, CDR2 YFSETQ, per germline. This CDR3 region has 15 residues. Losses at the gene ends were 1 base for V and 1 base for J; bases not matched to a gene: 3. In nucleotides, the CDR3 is TGCGCCAGCAGCTTGTATAGCGGGGGTTCCTACGAGCAGTACTTC. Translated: CASSLYSGGSYEQYF.

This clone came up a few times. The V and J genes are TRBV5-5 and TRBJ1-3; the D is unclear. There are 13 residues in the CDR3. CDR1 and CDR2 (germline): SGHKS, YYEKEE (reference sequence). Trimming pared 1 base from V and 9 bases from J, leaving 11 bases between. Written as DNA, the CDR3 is TGTGCCAGCAGCTTGACCCCTTCTACCACCATATATTTT. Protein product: CASSLTPSTTIYF.

The CDR3 here is CASSLGQGQTGELFF. Written as DNA, the CDR3 is TGTGCCAGCAGCCTTGGACAGGGACAGACCGGGGAGCTGTTTTTT. This rearrangement joins TRBV11-3 to TRBJ2-2, with 8 bases fitting TRBD1. Germline CDR1 is SGHNT and CDR2 is YENEEA. Losses at the gene ends were 5 bases for V and 5 bases for J; bases not matched to a gene: 7. The CDR3 length is 15 residues.

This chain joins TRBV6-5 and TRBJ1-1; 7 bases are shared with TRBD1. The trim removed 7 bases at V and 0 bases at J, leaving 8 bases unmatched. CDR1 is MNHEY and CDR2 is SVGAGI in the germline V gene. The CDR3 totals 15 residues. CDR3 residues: CASNWKQGLNTEAFF. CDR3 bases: TGTGCCAGCAATTGGAAACAGGGGTTGAACACTGAAGCTTTCTTT.

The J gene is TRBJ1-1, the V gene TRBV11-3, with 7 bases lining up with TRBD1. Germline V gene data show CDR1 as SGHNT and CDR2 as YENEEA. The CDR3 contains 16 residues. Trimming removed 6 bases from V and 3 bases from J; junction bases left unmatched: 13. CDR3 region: CASSFSPTGSDTEAFF. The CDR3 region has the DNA TGTGCCAGCAGTTTCAGCCCGACAGGGTCGGACACTGAAGCTTTCTTT.

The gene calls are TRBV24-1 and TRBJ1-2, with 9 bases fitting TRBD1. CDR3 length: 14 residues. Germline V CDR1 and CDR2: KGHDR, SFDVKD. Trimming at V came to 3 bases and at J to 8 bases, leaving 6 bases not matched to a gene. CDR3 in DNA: TGTGCCACCAGTGATACGGGGACAGGGTACGGCTACACCTTC. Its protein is CATSDTGTGYGYTF.

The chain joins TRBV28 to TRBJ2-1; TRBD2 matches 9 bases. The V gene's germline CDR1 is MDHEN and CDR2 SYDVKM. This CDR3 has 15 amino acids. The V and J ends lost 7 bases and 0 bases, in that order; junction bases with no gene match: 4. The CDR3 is CASTRSGGSYNEQFF. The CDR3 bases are TGTGCCAGCACTCGTAGCGGGGGCTCCTACAATGAGCAGTTCTTC.

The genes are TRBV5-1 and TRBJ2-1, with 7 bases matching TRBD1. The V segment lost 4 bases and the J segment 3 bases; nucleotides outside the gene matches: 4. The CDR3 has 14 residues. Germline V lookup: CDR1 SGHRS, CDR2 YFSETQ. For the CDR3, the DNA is TGCGCCAGCAGCCCGGGACAGTACTACAATGAGCAGTTCTTC. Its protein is CASSPGQYYNEQFF.

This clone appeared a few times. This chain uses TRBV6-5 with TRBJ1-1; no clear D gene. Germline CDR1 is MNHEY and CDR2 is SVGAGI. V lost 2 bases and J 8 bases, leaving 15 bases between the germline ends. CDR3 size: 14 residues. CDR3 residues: CASSYREGRNEAFF. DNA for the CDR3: TGTGCCAGCAGTTACCGGGAGGGTCGTAACGAAGCTTTCTTT.

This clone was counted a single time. The DNA for the CDR3 is TGTGCCATCGACATAAGGGGGAAGCAGTTCTTC. It encodes CAIDIRGKQFF. The chain couples TRBV19 to TRBJ2-1; a weak D match, TRBD1 (6 bases). This CDR3 is built from 11 residues. Trimming took 10 bases from V and 11 from J, leaving 15 bases between them. Germline V gives CDR1 LNHDA, CDR2 SQIVND (reference sequence).

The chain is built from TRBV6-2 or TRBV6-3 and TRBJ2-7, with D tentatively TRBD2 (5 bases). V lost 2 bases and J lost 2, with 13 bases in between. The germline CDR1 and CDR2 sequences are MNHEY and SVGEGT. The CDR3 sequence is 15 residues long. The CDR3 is CASSYTAGPPYEQYF. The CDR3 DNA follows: TGTGCCAGCAGTTACACTGCGGGTCCCCCCTACGAGCAGTACTTC.

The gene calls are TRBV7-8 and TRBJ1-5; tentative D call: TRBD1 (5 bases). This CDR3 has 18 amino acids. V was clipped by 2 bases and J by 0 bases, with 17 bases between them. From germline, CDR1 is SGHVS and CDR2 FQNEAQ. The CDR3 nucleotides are TGTGCCAGCAGCTTAACGACAGCCAATGTATATAGCAATCAGCCCCAGCATTTT. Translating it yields CASSLTTANVYSNQPQHF.

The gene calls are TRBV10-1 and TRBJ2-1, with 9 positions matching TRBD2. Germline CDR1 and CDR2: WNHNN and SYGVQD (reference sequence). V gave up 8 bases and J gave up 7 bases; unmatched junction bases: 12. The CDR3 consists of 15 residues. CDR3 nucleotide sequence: TGCGCCAGCTCAGTGGCGGGAGGGCCTAGGAATGAGCAGTTCTTC. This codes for CASSVAGGPRNEQFF.

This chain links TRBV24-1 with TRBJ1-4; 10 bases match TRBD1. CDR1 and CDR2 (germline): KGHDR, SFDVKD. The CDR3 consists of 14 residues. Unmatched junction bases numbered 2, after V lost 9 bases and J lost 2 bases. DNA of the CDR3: TGTGCCACCGGGGACAGGGGCACTAATGAAAAACTGTTTTTT. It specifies CATGDRGTNEKLFF.